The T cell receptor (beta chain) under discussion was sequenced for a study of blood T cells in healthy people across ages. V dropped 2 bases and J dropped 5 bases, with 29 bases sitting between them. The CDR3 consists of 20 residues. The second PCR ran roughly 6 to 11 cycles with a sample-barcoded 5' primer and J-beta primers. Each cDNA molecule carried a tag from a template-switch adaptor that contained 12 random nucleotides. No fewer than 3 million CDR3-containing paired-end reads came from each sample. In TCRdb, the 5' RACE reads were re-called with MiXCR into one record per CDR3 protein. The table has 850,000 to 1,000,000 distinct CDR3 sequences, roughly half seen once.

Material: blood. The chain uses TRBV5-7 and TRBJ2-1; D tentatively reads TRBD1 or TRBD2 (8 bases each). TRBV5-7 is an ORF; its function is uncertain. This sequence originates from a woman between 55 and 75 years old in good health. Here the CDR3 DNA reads TGTGCCAGCAGCTTTTACCCCGGACAGGGTGTCCTAGCGGGTGACAATGAGCAGTTCTTC. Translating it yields CASSFYPGQGVLAGDNEQFF.